These 30 T cell receptor beta chains share one sample of origin, sequenced in a study of T cell clonality in common variable immunodeficiency. These receptors' antigens are unknown. Measured with immunoSEQ multiplex PCR; TCRdb has only the in-frame clones, and not every one. The sample yields around 19,000 clones, without any singletons. Broader study findings: Reportedly, TCR beta sequences from common variable immunodeficiency showed fewer deletions and N-nucleotide insertions.

The sequenced material came from peripheral blood mononuclear cells. The receptors shown here come from a human donor with common variable immunodeficiency.

This clone showed up just a few times. The read ends 3 residues shy of where the CDR3 ends; the end is completed using the germline J gene. The chain is built from TRBV18 and TRBJ1-6, with 8 nucleotides matching TRBD1. This CDR3 is built from 14 residues. CDR1 is KGHSH, CDR2 LQKENI, per germline. The J segment lost 10 bases and the V segment lost 3 bases, leaving 5 bases of the junction unmatched. CDR3 region: CASSPTGASSPLHF. The sequenced CDR3 bases are TGTGCCAGCTCACCGACAGGGGCAAGCTCACCC.

The table lists this clone with a few counts. The read stops 3 residues short of the end of the CDR3; the missing end is completed from the germline J gene. This rearrangement joins TRBV7-8 to TRBJ2-4; 7 bases line up with TRBD1. The junction had 9 bases not matched to a gene; V was cut back by 1 base and J by 0 bases. This CDR3 comprises 18 residues. From germline, CDR1 is SGHVS and CDR2 FQNEAQ. This CDR3 reads CASSLVGQVGVAKNIQYF. CDR3 DNA, as far as it was read: TGTGCCAGCAGCTTAGTTGGACAGGTGGGGGTAGCCAAAAACATT.

A word on this clone: The sequence runs out 3 residues before the end of the CDR3; the remainder is reconstructed from the germline J gene. The chain uses TRBV19 and TRBJ1-4; D call uncertain. Germline V gives CDR1 LNHDA, CDR2 SQIVND (reference sequence). This CDR3 has 15 residues. With 1 base removed from V and 6 bases from J, the gap between germline ends came to 12 bases. CDR3 sequence: CASSIAGLGDEKLFF. The sequenced part of the CDR3 DNA is TGTGCCAGTAGTATAGCCGGACTCGGAGATGAAAAA.

By share, this clone counts as medium-sized (0.01 to 0.1%). The covered CDR3 bases are TGCGCCAGCAGCTTGTTCTCGTACCAAGAGACC. The encoded protein is CASSLFSYQET. The complete CDR3 protein is CASSLFSYQETQYF. The chain recombines TRBV5-1 with TRBJ2-5; unclear D gene. The read halts 3 residues ahead of the CDR3 end, with the missing end drawn from the germline J gene. With 1 base removed from V and 0 bases from J, the gap between germline ends came to 7 bases. The CDR3 has 14 amino acids. Germline V gene sequence: CDR1 SGHRS, CDR2 YFSETQ. Looking up the rest from reference TRBV5-1 and TRBJ2-5 gives the full variable domain: KAGVTQTPRYLIKTRGQQVTLSCSPISGHRSVSWYQQTPGQGLQFLFEYFSETQRNKGNFPGRFSGRQFSNSRSEMNVSTLELGDSALYLCASSLFSYQETQYFGPGTRLLVL.

CDR3 DNA, as far as it was read: TGTGCCTGTCAATCTAGCGGGAAGAACACCGGGGAG. It is translated as CACQSSGKNTGE. The CDR3 reads in full as CACQSSGKNTGELFF. The chain employs TRBV6-2 or TRBV6-3 and TRBJ2-2; TRBD2 matches 9 bases. The DNA ends 3 residues before the CDR3 does, and the rest of the CDR3 is filled in from the germline J gene. This CDR3 is 15 amino acids long. Trimming at V came to 11 bases and at J to 1 base, leaving 8 bases not matched to a gene. In germline, CDR1 is MNHEY, CDR2 SVGEGT.

This clone appeared a few times. The observed sequence ends 3 residues before the CDR3 terminus, with the missing tail filled in from the germline J gene. This chain joins TRBV19 and TRBJ1-2; possible D gene TRBD1, 5 bases. Per germline, CDR1 LNHDA and CDR2 SQIVND (reference sequence). The CDR3 length is 15 residues. The V end lost 7 bases, the J end lost 0 bases, and 15 bases lay between the germline ends. This CDR3 is CASNPTELPNYGYTF. The covered CDR3 bases are TGTGCCAGTAACCCGACAGAGTTACCTAACTATGGC.

The CDR3: CASSIGGGTEAFF. Incomplete CDR3 DNA: TGTGCCAGTAGTATAGGGGGGGGAACTGAA. The genes are TRBV19 and TRBJ1-1, with a weak D call TRBD1 (5 bases). The read stops 3 residues short of the end of the CDR3; the missing end is completed from the germline J gene. V lost 1 base and J 5 bases, leaving 8 bases between the germline ends. Germline CDR1 LNHDA, CDR2 SQIVND (reference sequence). The CDR3 runs 13 residues.

There are a few counts of this clone. The CDR3 extends 3 residues past the end of the read, so its final part is completed from the germline J gene. The chain combines TRBV19 with TRBJ2-1; TRBD2 is a possible D gene (5 bases). Germline CDR1 LNHDA, CDR2 SQIVND (reference sequence). The CDR3 has 11 residues. The V end was cut by 9 bases, the J end by 4 bases, with 7 bases between. The part of the CDR3 DNA that was read is TGTGCCAGCGGGGAATACAATGAG. Translated: CASGEYNE. The entire CDR3 sequence reads CASGEYNEQFF.

In this sample, this clone turned up a few times. The read is 3 residues too short to cover the CDR3 end, so that end is filled in from the germline J gene. This chain links TRBV13 with TRBJ2-1; TRBD1 matches 10 bases. V shed 8 bases and J 3 bases; nucleotides not matched to a gene: 10. Germline CDR1 is PRHDT and CDR2 is FYEKMQ (reference sequence). The CDR3 loop spans 16 amino acids. Partial CDR3 DNA: TGTGCCAGCCATGACAGGGGGCGCTCGATCTACAATGAG. Translating it yields CASHDRGRSIYNE. The CDR3, in full, reads CASHDRGRSIYNEQFF.

As regards this clone: The CDR3 end lies 3 residues beyond the end of the read and is filled in from the germline J gene. The rearrangement links TRBV18 to TRBJ2-1; D is unclear. Per the germline V gene, CDR1 is KGHSH and CDR2 is LQKENI. CDR3 size: 11 residues. The V and J ends lost 11 bases and 9 bases respectively, with 14 bases between them. The CDR3 loop reads CACRLKREQFF. The covered CDR3 bases are TGTGCCTGTCGGTTGAAGCGTGAG.

Notes on this clone: The DNA ends 3 residues before the CDR3 does, and the rest of the CDR3 is filled in from the germline J gene. The chain combines TRBV19 with TRBJ2-1; 15 nucleotides align to TRBD2. This CDR3 has 17 residues. From germline, CDR1 is LNHDA and CDR2 SQIVND (reference sequence). V shed 5 bases and J 7 bases; nucleotides not matched to a gene: 9. CDR3: CASSPSGGLAGGNEQFF. The CDR3 DNA, read in part, is TGTGCCAGTAGTCCCTCAGGGGGACTAGCGGGAGGAAATGAG.

With regard to this clone: The CDR3 is cut off 3 residues early in the read; its end comes from the germline J gene. V gene TRBV19 combines with J gene TRBJ1-2; TRBD1 matches 7 bases. This CDR3 has 12 amino acids. The V and J ends lost 10 bases and 4 bases, in that order; junction bases with no gene match: 6. The germline V gene has CDR1 LNHDA and CDR2 SQIVND (reference sequence). This CDR3 is CATRDSLYGYTF. Partial CDR3 DNA: TGTGCCACTAGGGACAGCCTCTATGGC. Variable domain in full (rest from reference TRBV19 and TRBJ1-2): DGGITQSPKYLFRKEGQNVTLSCEQNLNHDAMYWYRQDPGQGLRLIYYSQIVNDFQKGDIAEGYSVSREKKESFPLTVTSAQKNPTAFYLCATRDSLYGYTFGSGTRLTVV.

Of note for this clone: The read finishes 3 residues shy of the CDR3 end, and the germline J gene is used to complete it. This chain links TRBV7-9 with TRBJ2-1; 7 positions match TRBD2. Germline V gene data show CDR1 as SEHNR and CDR2 as FQNEAQ (reference sequence). The CDR3 totals 15 residues. Germline trimming cut 1 base from V and 4 bases from J; bases unmatched to any gene: 4. This CDR3 reads CASSLGLADYNEQFF. The DNA read from the CDR3 is TGTGCCAGCAGCTTAGGGCTAGCGGATTACAATGAG. The full variable domain, in which reference TRBV7-9 and TRBJ2-1 provide the parts outside the CDR3, is DTGVSQNPRHKITKRGQNVTFRCDPISEHNRLYWYRQTLGQGPEFLTYFQNEAQLEKSRLLSDRFSAERPKGSFSTLEIQRTEQGDSAMYLCASSLGLADYNEQFFGPGTRLTVL.

This clone has just a few counts. The read ends 3 residues early relative to the CDR3; the germline J gene fills the gap. Additional DNA sequences in this sample encode the identical CDR3. The chain combines TRBV18 with TRBJ2-2; a weak D match, TRBD2 (6 bases). CDR1 is KGHSH, CDR2 LQKENI, per germline. Trimming shortened V by 2 bases and J by 2 bases, and 9 bases separated the two germline ends. This CDR3 is 15 amino acids long. CDR3 in amino acids: CASSPSSGNTGELFF. The CDR3 bases that were read are TGTGCCAGCTCACCAAGTAGCGGCAACACCGGGGAG.

This clone has only a few counts. Read sequence stops 3 residues before the CDR3 end, and the germline J gene provides the missing end. The J gene is TRBJ2-1, the V gene TRBV19; possible D gene TRBD2, 5 bases. CDR3 size: 16 residues. The germline gives CDR1 LNHDA, CDR2 SQIVND (reference sequence). With 4 bases removed from V and 6 bases from J, the gap between germline ends came to 19 bases. The CDR3 reads CASSTPGLALINEQFF. The CDR3 DNA, read in part, is TGTGCCAGTAGTACCCCAGGCCTAGCTCTTATCAATGAG.

In the case of this clone: Sequencing ends 3 residues short of the CDR3 end; the germline J gene provides the rest. The chain links TRBV19 to TRBJ2-1; no clear D gene. The CDR3 loop spans 14 amino acids. The V end was cut by 0 bases, the J end by 7 bases, with 10 bases between. CDR1 and CDR2 (germline): LNHDA, SQIVND (reference sequence). The CDR3 loop reads CASSIENRPNEQFF. The CDR3 bases that were read are TGTGCCAGTAGTATAGAGAACAGACCGAATGAG.

This clone occurred a few times. The DNA ends 3 residues before the CDR3 does, and the rest of the CDR3 is filled in from the germline J gene. The chain employs TRBV7-9 and TRBJ2-7; no reliable D call. Germline loops: CDR1 SEHNR, CDR2 FQNEAQ (reference sequence). This CDR3 spans 13 amino acids. V was shortened by 1 base and J by 0 bases, with 4 bases between the two germline ends. CDR3 sequence: CASSLEVSYEQYF. The CDR3 DNA, read in part, is TGTGCCAGCAGCTTAGAGGTCTCCTACGAG.

This clone was found a few times. The read gets to within 3 residues of the CDR3 end, and the germline J gene fills in the rest. V and J are TRBV7-9 and TRBJ1-2; TRBD1 matches at 8 bases. There are 15 residues in the CDR3. Germline V CDR1 and CDR2: SEHNR, FQNEAQ (reference sequence). V trimming: 1 base; J trimming: 6 bases; junction bases outside the gene matches: 7. CDR3 DNA (partial): TGTGCCAGCAGCTTAGGTCAGGGGGCGCGGAATGGC. Translating gives CASSLGQGARNG. The whole CDR3 is CASSLGQGARNGYTF.

Remarks on this clone: The CDR3 extends 3 residues past the end of the read, so its final part is completed from the germline J gene. This chain joins TRBV19 and TRBJ2-1, with D maybe TRBD1 (6 bases). CDR3 length: 14 amino acids. Germline V gene data show CDR1 as LNHDA and CDR2 as SQIVND (reference sequence). Trimming removed 9 bases at V and 6 bases at J, with 18 bases between. CDR3 residues: CASDAGTLGNEQFF. CDR3 bases read: TGTGCCAGCGATGCCGGGACATTGGGCAATGAG.

This clone was counted a few times. The read terminates 3 residues ahead of where the CDR3 ends, so the germline J gene completes it. V is TRBV7-9 and J is TRBJ1-2; D might be TRBD1 (5 bases). Per germline, CDR1 SEHNR and CDR2 FQNEAQ (reference sequence). The CDR3 has 14 residues. V dropped 7 bases and J dropped 3 bases, with 15 bases sitting between them. The chain's CDR3 is CASKPRGVDYGYTF. The CDR3 DNA, read in part, is TGTGCCAGCAAGCCTCGGGGGGTGGACTATGGC.

This clone was observed a few times. The sequence runs out 3 residues before the end of the CDR3; the remainder is reconstructed from the germline J gene. The chain combines TRBV18 with TRBJ2-5; TRBD2 is a possible D gene (6 bases). The germline V gene has CDR1 KGHSH and CDR2 LQKENI. The CDR3 consists of 16 residues. The V gene lost 5 bases and the J gene lost 1 base, with 17 bases spanning the gap. CDR3: CASSYSEGPFQETQYF. CDR3 DNA (partial): TGTGCCAGCTCATATTCGGAGGGGCCATTCCAAGAGACC.

This clone has more than one count but fewer than ten. Read sequence stops 3 residues before the CDR3 end, and the germline J gene provides the missing end. The chain links TRBV18 to TRBJ1-1, with TRBD1 identical over 7 bases. This CDR3 contains 13 residues. Germline V gives CDR1 KGHSH, CDR2 LQKENI. CDR3 residues: CASSPTIDRAAFF. CDR3 bases read: TGTGCCAGCTCACCTACTATTGACAGGGCG.

The sample holds a few counts of this clone. The read finishes 3 residues shy of the CDR3 end, and the germline J gene is used to complete it. This chain uses TRBV7-2 with TRBJ2-3, with D possibly matching TRBD2 (5 bases). Deletions cut 3 bases from V and 4 bases from J, with 11 bases between. This CDR3 comprises 14 residues. Per germline, CDR1 SGHTA and CDR2 FQGNSA. This chain's CDR3 is CASSLAASSDTQYF. The DNA read from the CDR3 is TGTGCCAGCAGCTTGGCTGCTAGCTCAGATACG.

In its sample, this clone was seen many times. The CDR3 end is not reached by the read, which stops 3 residues before it; the germline J gene fills it in. This chain connects TRBV6-2 or TRBV6-3 to TRBJ2-2; TRBD1 aligns across 7 bases. V lost 5 bases and J lost 3; bases outside the gene matches: 6. CDR1 and CDR2 (germline): MNHEY, SVGEGT. The CDR3 consists of 15 residues. CDR3 DNA, as far as it was read: TGTGCCAGCAGTAGACAGGGTTTCGACACCGGGGAG. Its protein is CASSRQGFDTGE. The CDR3 as a whole reads CASSRQGFDTGELFF.

In its sample, this clone was seen a few times. The missing CDR3 end, 3 residues past where the read stops, is filled in from the germline J gene. The chain couples TRBV30 to TRBJ2-1, with D perhaps matching TRBD2 (5 bases). This CDR3 is 13 amino acids long. V was pared by 5 bases and J by 2 bases, with 10 bases between. CDR1 is GTSNPN and CDR2 is SVGIG in the germline V gene (reference sequence). The covered CDR3 bases are TGTGCCTGGGCCAGCGGAACCTACAATGAG. Translating gives CAWASGTYNE. The whole CDR3 sequence is CAWASGTYNEQFF.

On this clone: The read stops 3 residues short of the end of the CDR3; the missing end is completed from the germline J gene. This rearrangement joins TRBV7-2 to TRBJ2-5, with no clear D. V lost 9 bases to trimming and J lost 5 bases, with 10 bases between them. The length of the CDR3 is 11 residues. Germline-derived CDR1 and CDR2 are SGHTA and FQGNSA. This CDR3 reads CASSPKETQYF. CDR3 DNA, as far as it was read: TGTGCCAGTAGTCCCAAGGAGACC.

This clone was seen more than once but under ten times. The read terminates 3 residues ahead of where the CDR3 ends, so the germline J gene completes it. V gene TRBV7-9 combines with J gene TRBJ1-4, with 9 bases matching TRBD1. The V and J ends lost 5 bases and 1 base, in that order; junction bases with no gene match: 2. The CDR3 length is 15 residues. Germline V gene sequence: CDR1 SEHNR, CDR2 FQNEAQ (reference sequence). CDR3 residues: CASSQDRGTNEKLFF. CDR3 DNA (partial): TGTGCCAGCAGCCAGGACAGGGGAACTAATGAAAAA.

Note on this clone: The read terminates 3 residues ahead of where the CDR3 ends, so the germline J gene completes it. This rearrangement joins TRBV7-6 to TRBJ2-5; D is perhaps TRBD2 (7 bases). Germline V lookup: CDR1 SGHVS, CDR2 FNYEAQ. The CDR3 is made up of 13 amino acids. The ends were cut back, 5 bases at V and 7 bases at J, with 14 bases in the middle. CDR3 sequence reads: CASSSEGGGTQYF. CDR3 bases read: TGTGCCAGCAGCAGCGAAGGGGGGGGGACC.

This clone was counted between two and nine times. The observed sequence ends 3 residues before the CDR3 terminus, with the missing tail filled in from the germline J gene. This sequence joins TRBV7-9 and TRBJ2-5; D possibly corresponds to TRBD1 (6 bases). Germline CDR1 is SEHNR and CDR2 is FQNEAQ (reference sequence). V lost 7 bases, J lost 5 bases, and 20 bases lay in between. This CDR3 spans 15 amino acids. CDR3 DNA (partial): TGTGCCAGCACCCTATTACAGGGTCCCCGGGAGACC. It is translated as CASTLLQGPRET. The full-length CDR3 reads as CASTLLQGPRETQYF.

This clone was found a few times. The read falls 3 residues short of the CDR3 end, and the missing part is taken from the germline J gene. The J gene is TRBJ1-2, the V gene TRBV18; TRBD1 aligns across 8 bases. Germline values: CDR1 KGHSH, CDR2 LQKENI. The CDR3 totals 17 residues. V gave up 5 bases and J gave up 5 bases; unmatched junction bases: 16. The CDR3 sequence: CASSAFGDRQPPYGYTF. The part of the CDR3 DNA that was read is TGTGCCAGCTCAGCCTTTGGGGACAGGCAACCCCCATATGGC.